What follows are 26 T cell receptor beta chains derived from one specimen sequenced in a study of OX40 agonist ivuxolimab in advanced cancers. Sequenced by immunoSEQ multiplex PCR; TCRdb stores in-frame clones only, minus some. The table includes approximately 12,000 clones, about three quarters detected once. The starting material was CD4+ or CD8+ T cells sorted from blood, obtained in a trial of the OX40 agonist ivuxolimab. All receptors derive from an adult with an advanced solid tumor such as melanoma, head and neck, liver or kidney cancer.

The V gene is TRBV27, the J gene TRBJ2-1, with D maybe TRBD2 (5 bases). The CDR3 covers 16 residues. The V gene's germline CDR1 is MNHEY and CDR2 SMNVEV (reference sequence). V was clipped by 1 base and J by 3 bases, with 13 bases between them. The CDR3 here is CASSLWSGSVYNEQFF. The CDR3 nucleotides are TGTGCCAGCAGTTTATGGTCGGGATCGGTCTACAATGAGCAGTTCTTC.

The chain employs TRBV11-2 and TRBJ2-7, with D uncertain. The CDR3 is 16 residues long. The V end lost 4 bases, the J end lost 1 base, and 17 bases lay between the germline ends. Germline V gene data show CDR1 as SGHAT and CDR2 as FQNNGV. CDR3 protein: CASSYPTDGPSYEQYF. CDR3 bases: TGTGCCAGCAGCTACCCGACTGACGGACCGTCCTACGAGCAGTACTTC.

The rearrangement joins TRBV6-5 to TRBJ1-1; D is undetermined. Germline V gene sequence: CDR1 MNHEY, CDR2 SVGAGI. The CDR3 contains 15 residues. V was shortened by 6 bases and J by 7 bases, with 21 bases between the two germline ends. The CDR3 protein is CASSHRAGWADEAFF. The DNA of the CDR3 is TGTGCCAGCAGCCACCGCGCCGGATGGGCGGATGAAGCTTTCTTT.

The V gene is TRBV21-1, the J gene TRBJ2-1; the table calls TRBD1, which could not be checked here. TRBV21-1 is recorded as a pseudogene. The CDR3 totals 13 residues. For the CDR3, the DNA is TGTGCCAGCAGCCCCTCGACAACGAATGAGCAGTTCTTC. This encodes CASSPSTTNEQFF.

The chain recombines TRBV6-1 with TRBJ1-5; 9 bases map to TRBD1. Germline V gene data show CDR1 as MNHNS and CDR2 as SASEGT. The CDR3 contains 15 residues. With V trimmed by 4 bases and J by 7 bases, 8 bases remained unmatched. CDR3 amino acids: CASSVLQGAWQPQHF. In nucleotides, the CDR3 is TGTGCCAGCAGTGTCCTACAGGGGGCATGGCAGCCCCAGCATTTT.

The chain employs TRBV5-6 and TRBJ1-1; TRBD1 agrees at 8 bases. Unmatched junction bases numbered 10, after V lost 3 bases and J lost 6 bases. Looked up from germline, CDR1 is SGHDT and CDR2 is YYEEEE. CDR3 length equals 15 residues. The CDR3 nucleotides are TGTGCCAGCAGCTATGACAGGGGCCCCCCCCCTGAAGCTTTCTTT. It codes for CASSYDRGPPPEAFF. The whole variable domain, remainder taken from reference TRBV5-6 and TRBJ1-1, is DAGVTQSPTHLIKTRGQQVTLRCSPKSGHDTVSWYQQALGQGPQFIFQYYEEEERQRGNFPDRFSGHQFPNYSSELNVNALLLGDSALYLCASSYDRGPPPEAFFGQGTRLTVV.

The chain joins TRBV27 to TRBJ2-7; 9 nucleotides line up with TRBD2. Germline V CDR1 and CDR2: MNHEY, SMNVEV (reference sequence). The CDR3 extends over 15 amino acids. V dropped 1 base and J dropped 0; count of bases not matched to a gene: 1. The CDR3 sequence: CASSLLAGASYEQYF. CDR3 DNA sequence: TGTGCCAGCAGTTTATTAGCGGGAGCCTCCTACGAGCAGTACTTC.

The chain combines TRBV27 with TRBJ2-7; TRBD1 might be the D (6 bases). The CDR3 has 14 amino acids. Trimming took 4 bases from V and 0 from J, leaving 10 bases between them. CDR1 and CDR2 (germline): MNHEY, SMNVEV (reference sequence). The CDR3 reads CASSSRTVSYEQYF. The CDR3 DNA follows: TGTGCCAGCAGTTCAAGGACAGTCTCCTACGAGCAGTACTTC.

The chain uses TRBV5-6 and TRBJ2-3, with TRBD1 as a possible D gene (6 bases). From germline, CDR1 is SGHDT and CDR2 YYEEEE. V was cut by 0 bases and J by 4 bases, with 9 bases left in between. This CDR3 has 14 amino acids. CDR3 in amino acids: CASSLAEGADTQYF. CDR3 in DNA: TGTGCCAGCAGCTTGGCCGAGGGGGCAGATACGCAGTATTTT.

A single count supports this clone. The chain combines TRBV27 with TRBJ1-1; D call uncertain. V was clipped by 3 bases and J by 0 bases, with 5 bases between them. Germline-derived CDR1 and CDR2 are MNHEY and SMNVEV (reference sequence). This CDR3 is 13 amino acids long. This chain's CDR3 is CASSFAMNTEAFF. CDR3 DNA sequence: TGTGCCAGCAGTTTCGCCATGAACACTGAAGCTTTCTTT.

The rearrangement links TRBV4-2 to TRBJ2-6; D is possibly TRBD1 (6 bases). V was cut by 0 bases and J by 1 base, with 7 bases left in between. CDR3 length equals 16 residues. Per the germline V gene, CDR1 is LGHNA and CDR2 is YNFKEQ. Here the CDR3 reads CASSQDGTSGANVLTF. As DNA, the CDR3 is TGTGCCAGCAGCCAAGATGGGACATCTGGGGCCAACGTCCTGACTTTC.

V and J are TRBV6-5 and TRBJ2-1; possibly TRBD2 for D (5 bases). Per the germline V gene, CDR1 is MNHEY and CDR2 is SVGAGI. The CDR3 sequence is 12 residues long. Trimming pared 6 bases from V and 7 bases from J, leaving 10 bases between. CDR3 residues: CASRTSGNEQFF. CDR3 DNA sequence: TGTGCCAGCAGAACCTCGGGAAATGAGCAGTTCTTC.

The V call is TRBV13, the J call TRBJ2-3; 8 nucleotides match TRBD2. Germline V gives CDR1 PRHDT, CDR2 FYEKMQ (reference sequence). After removal of 5 bases from V and 4 bases from J, the junction contained 8 bases not matched to a gene. The CDR3 covers 15 residues. In DNA, the CDR3 is TGTGCCAGCAGCGGTAGCGGGAATGGCGCAGATACGCAGTATTTT. Its protein product is CASSGSGNGADTQYF.

The gene calls are TRBV2 and TRBJ2-6, with 9 bases identical to TRBD1. Germline lookup yields CDR1 SNHLY and CDR2 FYNNEI. With V trimmed by 3 bases and J by 0 bases, 0 bases remained unmatched. The CDR3 totals 16 residues. The CDR3, as DNA: TGTGCCAGCAGTGAGACAGGGGGCTCTGGGGCCAACGTCCTGACTTTC. Protein: CASSETGGSGANVLTF.

The chain couples TRBV7-9 to TRBJ2-7; TRBD2 matches at 8 bases. Germline V gene lookup returns CDR1 SEHNR and CDR2 FQNEAQ (reference sequence). This CDR3 has 14 amino acids. Trimming removed 5 bases from V and 6 bases from J; junction bases left unmatched: 9. The CDR3 nucleotides are TGTGCCAGCAGCCCCCCGGGGGGGGCGGGCGAGCAGTACTTC. This encodes CASSPPGGAGEQYF.

V is TRBV5-4 and J is TRBJ2-3; TRBD2 matches at 14 bases. V gave up 4 bases and J gave up 5 bases; unmatched junction bases: 6. The CDR3 runs 16 residues. Germline V CDR1 and CDR2: SGHNT, YYREEE (reference sequence). CDR3 loop: CASSQRLAGGLDTQYF. CDR3 nucleotides: TGTGCCAGCAGCCAACGACTAGCGGGAGGGTTAGATACGCAGTATTTT.

The chain employs TRBV7-2 and TRBJ2-1; unclear D gene. The V and J ends lost 4 bases and 9 bases respectively, with 16 bases between them. The CDR3 has 14 residues. Germline CDR1 SGHTA, CDR2 FQGNSA. In DNA form, the CDR3 reads TGTGCCAGCAGCTCCCCCGGGCCCCTGGGTGAGCAGTTCTTC. Translated, it gives CASSSPGPLGEQFF.

The J gene is TRBJ2-5, the V gene TRBV19, with D possibly being TRBD2 (5 bases). This CDR3 region has 15 residues. Germline lookup yields CDR1 LNHDA and CDR2 SQIVND (reference sequence). The V end was cut by 7 bases, the J end by 5 bases, with 20 bases between. The CDR3 DNA reads TGTGCCAGTACCCCCGGATCTCGGGGTAGCGAGACCCAGTACTTC. Residues: CASTPGSRGSETQYF.

V gene TRBV4-2 combines with J gene TRBJ2-1; 7 bases are a match to TRBD2. Trimming cost V 3 bases and J 8 bases; bases outside gene matches: 7. In germline, CDR1 is LGHNA, CDR2 YNFKEQ. The length of the CDR3 is 14 residues. DNA of the CDR3: TGTGCCAGCAGCCATTGGACTAGTGGGGATGAGCAGTTCTTC. It codes for CASSHWTSGDEQFF.

This sequence joins TRBV6-5 and TRBJ2-3; D perhaps matches TRBD2 (5 bases). The CDR3 totals 13 residues. The germline gives CDR1 MNHEY, CDR2 SVGAGI. V was trimmed by 9 bases and J by 3 bases, leaving 13 bases between them. The CDR3 spells CASTYGGTDTQYF. The CDR3 DNA reads TGTGCCAGTACGTACGGAGGAACAGATACGCAGTATTTT.

The V gene is TRBV19, the J gene TRBJ1-5; D may be TRBD1 (5 bases). V was clipped by 6 bases and J by 5 bases, with 14 bases between them. Germline-derived CDR1 and CDR2 are LNHDA and SQIVND (reference sequence). The CDR3 length is 14 residues. CDR3 nucleotide sequence: TGTGCCAGTAGGGGCCCCATGGGGGATCAGCCCCAGCATTTT. This encodes CASRGPMGDQPQHF.

By proportion, this clone is medium-sized. The gene calls are TRBV5-1 and TRBJ2-3, with no clear D. Germline lookup yields CDR1 SGHRS and CDR2 YFSETQ. CDR3 length: 13 amino acids. V was pared by 1 base and J by 4 bases, with 7 bases between. The CDR3 sequence is CASSLYIADTQYF. The CDR3 DNA sequence: TGCGCCAGCAGCTTGTACATCGCAGATACGCAGTATTTT.

V and J are TRBV10-3 and TRBJ2-1; 10 nucleotides match TRBD2. V was pared by 10 bases and J by 3 bases, with 9 bases of the junction left unmatched. This CDR3 has 15 residues. Germline V gene sequence: CDR1 ENHRY, CDR2 SYGVKD. CDR3 residues: CATKTSGWYYNEQFF. The CDR3 DNA reads as TGTGCCACCAAGACTAGCGGGTGGTACTACAATGAGCAGTTCTTC.

The CDR3 loop reads CASSLGGTTYEQYF. Here the CDR3 DNA reads TGTGCCAGCAGCTTGGGAGGAACCACCTACGAGCAGTACTTC. The chain combines TRBV5-4 with TRBJ2-7; D remains ambiguous. With 0 bases removed from V and 2 bases from J, the gap between germline ends came to 9 bases. The length of the CDR3 is 14 residues. From germline, CDR1 is SGHNT and CDR2 YYREEE (reference sequence). Together with reference TRBV5-4 and TRBJ2-7, the CDR3 gives the full variable domain: ETGVTQSPTHLIKTRGQQVTLRCSSQSGHNTVSWYQQALGQGPQFIFQYYREEENGRGNFPPRFSGLQFPNYSSELNVNALELDDSALYLCASSLGGTTYEQYFGPGTRLTVT.

J is TRBJ2-1 and V is TRBV19, with 11 bases matching TRBD1. Germline lookup yields CDR1 LNHDA and CDR2 SQIVND (reference sequence). The CDR3 consists of 15 residues. Trimming removed 5 bases from V and 3 bases from J; junction bases left unmatched: 3. CDR3: CASSGGTGGYNEQFF. The CDR3 DNA reads as TGTGCCAGTAGTGGAGGGACAGGGGGCTACAATGAGCAGTTCTTC.

Ten or more counts support this clone. The J gene is TRBJ2-7, the V gene TRBV6-5, with D unclear. There are 12 residues in the CDR3. The germline V and J ends were trimmed by 5 bases and 4 bases, with 9 bases remaining between them. The germline gives CDR1 MNHEY, CDR2 SVGAGI. The CDR3 loop reads CASSEDAYEQYF. DNA for the CDR3: TGTGCCAGCAGTGAAGATGCATACGAGCAGTACTTC.